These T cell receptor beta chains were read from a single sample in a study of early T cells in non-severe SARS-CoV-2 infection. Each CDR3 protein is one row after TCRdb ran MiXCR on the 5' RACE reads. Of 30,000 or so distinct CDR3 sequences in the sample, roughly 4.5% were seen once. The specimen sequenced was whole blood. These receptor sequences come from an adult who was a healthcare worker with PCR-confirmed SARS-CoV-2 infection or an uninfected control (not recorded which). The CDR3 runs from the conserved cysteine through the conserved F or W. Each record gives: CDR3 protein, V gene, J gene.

CDR3 protein: CSASGGEFYGYTF; V gene: TRBV20-1; J gene: TRBJ1-2
CDR3 protein: CAISDRSGETQYF; V gene: TRBV10-3; J gene: TRBJ2-5
CDR3 protein: CASSYSSQGRAFF; V gene: TRBV6-5; J gene: TRBJ1-1
CDR3 protein: CASINHSYSNQPQHF; V gene: TRBV19; J gene: TRBJ1-5
CDR3 protein: CSARDPHGRGRSSEQYF; V gene: TRBV20-1; J gene: TRBJ2-7
CDR3 protein: CASSGRQTMFGYTF; V gene: TRBV2; J gene: TRBJ1-2
CDR3 protein: CASSESPRAMETQYF; V gene: TRBV10-1; J gene: TRBJ2-5
CDR3 protein: CASSYIGGGRLYNEQFF; V gene: TRBV6-2/TRBV6-3; J gene: TRBJ2-1
CDR3 protein: CASSLRGEETQYF; V gene: TRBV5-1; J gene: TRBJ2-5
CDR3 protein: CASSYSRDRGREQYF; V gene: TRBV6-6; J gene: TRBJ2-7
CDR3 protein: CASSQSWARRCNQPQHF; V gene: TRBV23-1; J gene: TRBJ1-5
CDR3 protein: CSARGNTGGGLRTEAFF; V gene: TRBV20-1; J gene: TRBJ1-1
CDR3 protein: CASSLWGQGTEAFF; V gene: TRBV5-1; J gene: TRBJ1-1
CDR3 protein: CASSLGRNEQYF; V gene: TRBV7-9; J gene: TRBJ2-7
CDR3 protein: CASRSRATGELFF; V gene: TRBV6-5; J gene: TRBJ2-2
CDR3 protein: CASSFARGRGDTQYF; V gene: TRBV7-2; J gene: TRBJ2-3
CDR3 protein: CASSETWTSGQETQYF; V gene: TRBV10-2; J gene: TRBJ2-5
CDR3 protein: CSAGVQGPGYTF; V gene: TRBV20-1; J gene: TRBJ1-2
CDR3 protein: CASSLGTSGRVFSTDTQYF; V gene: TRBV11-2; J gene: TRBJ2-3
CDR3 protein: CASRLLGALGYTF; V gene: TRBV27; J gene: TRBJ1-2
CDR3 protein: CATLSSKGADTQYF; V gene: TRBV7-6; J gene: TRBJ2-3
CDR3 protein: CASSVDPGGNQPQHF; V gene: TRBV9; J gene: TRBJ1-5
CDR3 protein: CASSYRQGHNYGYTF; V gene: TRBV7-9; J gene: TRBJ1-2
CDR3 protein: CASSLTNPSTDTQYF; V gene: TRBV5-1; J gene: TRBJ2-3
CDR3 protein: CASTPRTDSYEQYF; V gene: TRBV5-1; J gene: TRBJ2-7
CDR3 protein: CASSLQAPYTGELFF; V gene: TRBV7-9; J gene: TRBJ2-2
CDR3 protein: CAWSTPRLAPGELFF; V gene: TRBV30; J gene: TRBJ2-2
CDR3 protein: CASSQDISAIYGYTF; V gene: TRBV4-1; J gene: TRBJ1-2
CDR3 protein: CSVDETGLGLQYF; V gene: TRBV29-1; J gene: TRBJ2-7
CDR3 protein: CASSTDRGPYEQYF; V gene: TRBV7-2; J gene: TRBJ2-7
CDR3 protein: CSASEGASLDNSPLHF; V gene: TRBV20-1; J gene: TRBJ1-6
CDR3 protein: CTSSLGGYYNEQFF; V gene: TRBV5-1; J gene: TRBJ2-1
CDR3 protein: CASSLSGRETDTQYF; V gene: TRBV7-2; J gene: TRBJ2-3
CDR3 protein: CAWPPHGKGPKVSPLHF; V gene: TRBV30; J gene: TRBJ1-6
CDR3 protein: CASRILQGVAFF; V gene: TRBV7-9; J gene: TRBJ1-1
CDR3 protein: CASSFTGAGYTF; V gene: TRBV5-1; J gene: TRBJ1-2
CDR3 protein: CASRESGANVLTF; V gene: TRBV2; J gene: TRBJ2-6
CDR3 protein: CASRLSQGASSPLHF; V gene: TRBV12-3/TRBV12-4; J gene: TRBJ1-6
CDR3 protein: CASGWGDRRDEQYF; V gene: TRBV12-5; J gene: TRBJ2-7
CDR3 protein: CASSQEMAGGPTDTQYF; V gene: TRBV4-2; J gene: TRBJ2-3
CDR3 protein: CSVVGGGQKENIQYF; V gene: TRBV29-1; J gene: TRBJ2-4
CDR3 protein: CASSHGSTNEQFF; V gene: TRBV12-3/TRBV12-4; J gene: TRBJ2-1
CDR3 protein: CATQDWGLTDTQYF; V gene: TRBV10-3; J gene: TRBJ2-3
CDR3 protein: CASSYDSYGYTF; V gene: TRBV6-2/TRBV6-3; J gene: TRBJ1-2
CDR3 protein: CASSSRQGSANVLTF; V gene: TRBV7-9; J gene: TRBJ2-6
CDR3 protein: CASRLGGLSEQYF; V gene: TRBV5-4; J gene: TRBJ2-7
CDR3 protein: CAISALDRATDTQYF; V gene: TRBV10-3; J gene: TRBJ2-3
CDR3 protein: CASSLGIHNTGELFF; V gene: TRBV7-6; J gene: TRBJ2-2
CDR3 protein: CASSLQQGSTGELFF; V gene: TRBV18; J gene: TRBJ2-2
CDR3 protein: CASSINKVLNTGELFF; V gene: TRBV19; J gene: TRBJ2-2
CDR3 protein: CSVVDTGTDNTGELFF; V gene: TRBV29-1; J gene: TRBJ2-2
CDR3 protein: CASSSDHPKETQYF; V gene: TRBV7-6; J gene: TRBJ2-5
CDR3 protein: CASSGGTGGQPQHF; V gene: TRBV9; J gene: TRBJ1-5